The 20 T cell receptor beta chains below were found in one sample sequenced in a study of T cells in women clearing cervical HPV infection (dated by TCRdb to the late 2010s). Library creation used the immunoSEQ multiplex PCR assay. TCRdb holds this immuneACCESS table with in-frame rearrangements only. Some clones are missing; in checked studies, unresolved V genes explain under half, and the rest has no known cause. In this sample's table one finds around 39,000 clones. The ten biggest clones cover around 1.7% of the sample. What was sequenced was blood buffy coat. These TCRs come from a woman between 18 and 70 years old with a cervical HPV16 infection that either progressed to CIN3+ or cleared (not recorded which).

To note about this clone: The read ends 3 residues before the CDR3 terminus; that terminus is restored from the germline J gene. This sequence joins TRBV18 and TRBJ2-2; 11 bases map to TRBD2. The CDR3 consists of 15 residues. CDR1 KGHSH and CDR2 LQKENI come from the germline V gene. The V gene end was trimmed by 3 bases and the J gene end by 6 bases; junction bases not matched to a gene: 3. The covered CDR3 bases are TGTGCCAGCTCACCTGTGACTAGCGGGGCCGGGGAG. It translates to CASSPVTSGAGE. The CDR3 reads in full as CASSPVTSGAGELFF.

Remarks on this clone: The read halts 3 residues ahead of the CDR3 end, with the missing end drawn from the germline J gene. V gene TRBV12-3 or TRBV12-4 combines with J gene TRBJ2-3; 9 nucleotides agree with TRBD2. The CDR3 sequence is 16 residues long. V shed 7 bases and J 0 bases; nucleotides not matched to a gene: 8. The CDR3 is CASKAGGSTSTDTQYF. CDR3 DNA (partial): TGTGCCAGCAAAGCGGGGGGCTCAACGAGCACAGATACG.

With respect to this clone: The read comes to an end 3 residues before the CDR3 does, leaving the germline J gene to fill in the end. The rearrangement joins TRBV9 to TRBJ2-2; 10 positions match TRBD2. Germline V CDR1 and CDR2: SGDLS, YYNGEE. This CDR3 is 18 amino acids long. With V trimmed by 0 bases and J by 4 bases, 9 bases remained unmatched. CDR3 DNA (partial): TGTGCCAGCAGCGTAGGCAGCGGGGGGGCCCTTAGCACCGGGGAG. This codes for CASSVGSGGALSTGE. The CDR3 reads in full as CASSVGSGGALSTGELFF.

Of note for this clone: The read finishes 3 residues shy of the CDR3 end, and the germline J gene is used to complete it. The chain uses TRBV5-8 and TRBJ2-7, with 8 bases aligning to TRBD2. V lost 5 bases and J lost 4; bases outside the gene matches: 8. The CDR3 is made up of 14 amino acids. Germline assignment: CDR1 SGHTS and CDR2 YDEGEE. CDR3 bases read: TGTGCCAGCAGTTACCTCAGCGGGGGTTACGAG. Translating it yields CASSYLSGGYE. The entire CDR3 sequence reads CASSYLSGGYEQYF.

Notes on this clone: The read gets to within 3 residues of the CDR3 end, and the germline J gene fills in the rest. The V gene is TRBV20-1, the J gene TRBJ1-4; weak D call: TRBD1 (5 bases). V dropped 3 bases and J dropped 6 bases, with 11 bases sitting between them. Germline assignment: CDR1 DFQATT and CDR2 SNEGSKA (reference sequence). The CDR3 is made up of 13 amino acids. The part of the CDR3 DNA that was read is TGCAGTGCTAGCCGGGACTGGGATGAAAAA. Translating gives CSASRDWDEK. In full, the CDR3 reads CSASRDWDEKLFF.

Notes on this clone: The sequenced fragment ends 3 residues before the CDR3 boundary, so the rest is inferred from the germline J gene. The chain recombines TRBV5-4 with TRBJ1-2, with 10 bases fitting TRBD1. J lost 5 bases, V lost 2 bases, and 6 bases had no gene match. The CDR3 loop spans 15 amino acids. Germline lookup yields CDR1 SGHNT and CDR2 YYREEE (reference sequence). CDR3 residues: CASSLAGTGAYGYTF. The part of the CDR3 DNA that was read is TGTGCCAGCAGCTTAGCCGGGACAGGGGCTTATGGC.

The sequenced part of the CDR3 DNA is TGCGCCAGCAGCTGGGGTGAGGGGGCAAACTACCAAGAGACG. It codes for CASSWGEGANYQET. The full CDR3 reads CASSWGEGANYQETQYF. V gene TRBV5-1 combines with J gene TRBJ2-3, with 7 bases aligning to TRBD1. The read ends 3 residues early relative to the CDR3; the germline J gene fills the gap. CDR1 is SGHRS and CDR2 is YFSETQ in the germline V gene. This CDR3 region has 17 residues. The full variable domain, completed using reference TRBV5-1 and TRBJ2-3, is KAGVTQTPRYLIKTRGQQVTLSCSPISGHRSVSWYQQTPGQGLQFLFEYFSETQRNKGNFPGRFSGRQFSNSRSEMNVSTLELGDSALYLCASSWGEGANYQETQYFGPGTRLTVL.

On this clone: The read ends 3 residues shy of where the CDR3 ends; the end is completed using the germline J gene. The V and J genes are TRBV7-9 and TRBJ2-4; the match to TRBD1 covers 10 bases. Germline CDR1 and CDR2: SEHNR and FQNEAQ (reference sequence). The CDR3 has 15 residues. The chain's CDR3 is CASSYGQGDHYGQYF. CDR3 DNA, as far as it was read: TGTGCCAGCAGCTACGGACAGGGGGATCACTATGGT.

A remark on this clone: The read ends 3 residues shy of where the CDR3 ends; the end is completed using the germline J gene. The chain joins TRBV9 to TRBJ2-5, with 7 bases aligning to TRBD1. The CDR3 extends over 15 amino acids. The germline V gene encodes CDR1 SGDLS and CDR2 YYNGEE. V lost 2 bases, J lost 2 bases, and 6 bases stayed unmatched. The CDR3: CASSVTGTAQETQYF. Partial CDR3 DNA: TGTGCCAGCAGCGTGACGGGGACAGCACAAGAGACC.

As for this clone: The read terminates 3 residues before the CDR3 end, so the remaining end is supplied by the germline J gene. The chain carries TRBV19 and TRBJ2-1, with 9 bases identical to TRBD2. Germline CDR1 and CDR2: LNHDA and SQIVND (reference sequence). V trimming: 2 bases; J trimming: 8 bases; junction bases outside the gene matches: 7. The CDR3 is 15 amino acids. CDR3 sequence reads: CASSIPAGGQDEQFF. The covered CDR3 bases are TGTGCCAGTAGTATACCAGCGGGGGGCCAGGATGAG.

Points on this clone: The read stops 3 residues short of the end of the CDR3; the missing end is completed from the germline J gene. The chain combines TRBV7-8 with TRBJ1-5; the D gene is possibly TRBD1 (6 bases). Germline CDR1 reads SGHVS; CDR2 reads FQNEAQ. The CDR3 length is 15 residues. Trimming left V 4 bases short and J 1 base short, with 11 bases between. The CDR3 bases that were read are TGTGCCAGCAGCTCCCAGGGGACGAGCAATCAGCCC. This sequence encodes CASSSQGTSNQP. The whole CDR3 sequence is CASSSQGTSNQPQHF.

About this clone: A read error may produce the germline difference seen at one junction end. The CDR3 end is not reached by the read, which stops 3 residues before it; the germline J gene fills it in. Other DNA sequences in the sample encode the same CDR3. The gene calls are TRBV19 and TRBJ1-3; TRBD1 agrees at 8 bases. The germline CDR1 and CDR2 sequences are LNHDA and SQIVND (reference sequence). The CDR3 extends over 15 amino acids. The CDR3 bases that were read are TGTGCCTCATCCCGCGGGACAGGCTCTGGAAACACA. Translated: CASSRGTGSGNT. The full CDR3 protein reads CASSRGTGSGNTIYF.

As regards this clone: The CDR3 end is not reached by the read, which stops 3 residues before it; the germline J gene fills it in. This chain uses TRBV9 with TRBJ2-3, with D tentatively TRBD2 (6 bases). This CDR3 has 14 amino acids. Per germline, CDR1 SGDLS and CDR2 YYNGEE. CDR3 DNA (partial): TGTGCCAGCAGCAATAGCGGTACCCAAGAGACG. Protein: CASSNSGTQET. The whole CDR3 region reads CASSNSGTQETQYF. The full variable domain, rest sourced from reference TRBV9 and TRBJ2-3, is DSGVTQTPKHLITATGQRVTLRCSPRSGDLSVYWYQQSLDQGLQFLIQYYNGEERAKGNILERFSAQQFPDLHSELNLSSLELGDSALYFCASSNSGTQETQYFGPGTRLTVL.

With respect to this clone: From the germline J gene comes the end of the CDR3, since the read stops 3 residues before it. The chain is built from TRBV5-1 and TRBJ2-2; D not certain. V lost 1 base and J lost 5, with 9 bases in between. The V gene's germline CDR1 is SGHRS and CDR2 YFSETQ. This CDR3 spans 14 amino acids. The CDR3 is CASSLSPGTGELFF. The covered CDR3 bases are TGCGCCAGCAGCTTGTCCCCCGGGACCGGGGAG. The whole variable domain, filled in from reference TRBV5-1 and TRBJ2-2, reads KAGVTQTPRYLIKTRGQQVTLSCSPISGHRSVSWYQQTPGQGLQFLFEYFSETQRNKGNFPGRFSGRQFSNSRSEMNVSTLELGDSALYLCASSLSPGTGELFFGEGSRLTVL.

A word on this clone: The CDR3 end falls 3 residues outside the read, so it is completed with the germline J gene. The genes are TRBV5-1 and TRBJ2-7; 8 positions match TRBD2. There are 13 residues in the CDR3. Unmatched junction bases numbered 2, after V lost 1 base and J lost 5 bases. Germline CDR1 is SGHRS and CDR2 is YFSETQ. CDR3 residues: CASSLLLADEQYF. CDR3 DNA (partial): TGCGCCAGCAGCTTGTTACTAGCGGACGAG.

Comment on this clone: Read data end 3 residues before the CDR3 end; the end is taken from the germline J gene. The gene calls are TRBV6-1 and TRBJ2-4; TRBD1 aligns across 7 bases. CDR3 size: 14 residues. Germline CDR1 is MNHNS and CDR2 is SASEGT. Partial CDR3 DNA: TGTGCCAGCAGTGAACAGGGGGTCGACTATGGT. Its protein is CASSEQGVDYG. The CDR3, in full, reads CASSEQGVDYGQYF.

For this clone: Read data end 3 residues before the CDR3 end; the end is taken from the germline J gene. The chain carries TRBV29-1 and TRBJ2-3; a possible D gene is TRBD2 (6 bases). Germline assignment: CDR1 SQVTM and CDR2 ANQGSEA. The CDR3 consists of 13 residues. CDR3 bases read: TGCAGCGTAAACCGGGGGACCCCGGGCTCG. Translating gives CSVNRGTPGS. The full CDR3 protein is CSVNRGTPGSQYF.

On this clone: The CDR3 end lies 3 residues beyond the end of the read and is filled in from the germline J gene. This rearrangement joins TRBV2 to TRBJ1-6; D not certain. Trimming removed 5 bases at V and 6 bases at J, with 14 bases between. Germline lookup yields CDR1 SNHLY and CDR2 FYNNEI. This CDR3 contains 15 residues. CDR3 DNA (partial): TGTGCCAGCAGTATGGACCGAGCGGGTAATTCACCC. It specifies CASSMDRAGNSP. The entire CDR3 protein reads CASSMDRAGNSPLHF.

Concerning this clone: From the germline J gene comes the end of the CDR3, since the read stops 3 residues before it. The V call is TRBV19, the J call TRBJ2-3; D possibly corresponds to TRBD1 (8 bases). The CDR3 covers 15 residues. Germline CDR1 LNHDA, CDR2 SQIVND (reference sequence). CDR3 residues: CASSNYRGGNQPQYF. The CDR3 bases that were read are TGTGCCAGTAGTAACTACAGGGGGGGCAATCAGCCG.

A word on this clone: The observed sequence ends 3 residues before the CDR3 terminus, with the missing tail filled in from the germline J gene. The chain is built from TRBV7-9 and TRBJ2-5; tentative D call: TRBD2 (7 bases). CDR1 SEHNR and CDR2 FQNEAQ come from the germline V gene (reference sequence). The CDR3 totals 14 residues. The V end lost 3 bases, the J end lost 5 bases, and 13 bases lay between the germline ends. CDR3 region: CASSFRGANETQYF. The covered CDR3 bases are TGTGCCAGCAGCTTCCGGGGGGCCAATGAGACC.